The rows below give T cell receptor beta chains drawn from one sample of a study of shared clonotypes between healthy human individuals. Measured with immunoSEQ multiplex PCR; TCRdb has only the in-frame clones, and not every one. Of hundreds of thousands of clones in the sample, around 93% were seen once. Sequenced: naive CD8+ T cells sorted from blood. The source of these receptors is a young man in good health. CDR3s include the opening cysteine and the closing phenylalanine or tryptophan. The D gene is left open where the match is weak. Only part of the rows carry a size: once, few, many, or a class if the clone is expanded.

v_call,clone_size,j_call,d_call,cdr3_aa,cdr3_nt
TRBV2,.,TRBJ2-3,.,CASKSTDTQYF,TGTGCCAGCAAGAGCACAGATACGCAGTATTTT
TRBV4-2,.,TRBJ2-5,TRBD2,CASSQEMGAGGETQYF,TGTGCCAGCAGCCAAGAAATGGGAGCGGGAGGAGAGACCCAGTACTTC
TRBV5-1,.,TRBJ2-3,.,CASSLWPAADTQYF,TGCGCCAGCAGCTTATGGCCGGCGGCAGATACGCAGTATTTT
TRBV2,.,TRBJ2-5,TRBD1,CASIIEPGQPQETQYF,TGTGCCAGCATTATTGAACCGGGACAGCCTCAAGAGACCCAGTACTTC
TRBV27,once,TRBJ1-1,TRBD1,CASSPFRDRGIEAFF,TGTGCCAGCAGCCCTTTCAGGGACAGGGGGATCGAAGCTTTCTTT
TRBV19,.,TRBJ2-5,.,CASSNRWGETQYF,TGTGCCAGTAGTAACCGGTGGGGGGAGACCCAGTACTTC
TRBV28,.,TRBJ2-1,.,CASRLQGSLYNEQFF,TGTGCCAGCAGACTACAGGGATCCCTCTACAATGAGCAGTTCTTC
TRBV7-6,.,TRBJ2-7,.,CASSLERSSYEQYF,TGTGCCAGCAGCTTAGAACGGAGCTCCTACGAGCAGTACTTC
TRBV29-1,.,TRBJ2-1,.,CSVVSPGQFF,TGCAGCGTTGTGTCCCCCGGCCAGTTCTTC
TRBV28,many,TRBJ2-7,.,CASDRGYEQYF,TGTGCCAGCGACCGTGGCTACGAGCAGTACTTC
TRBV4-3,.,TRBJ1-4,.,CASSQDRTTNEKLFF,TGCGCCAGCAGCCAAGATCGAACAACTAATGAAAAACTGTTTTTT
TRBV11-2,.,TRBJ2-2,TRBD2,CASSLELAGNTGELFF,TGTGCCAGCAGCTTAGAACTAGCGGGGAACACCGGGGAGCTGTTTTTT
TRBV18,once,TRBJ2-2,TRBD2,CASSPPGLAAGTGELFF,TGTGCCAGCTCACCACCGGGACTAGCGGCGGGAACCGGGGAGCTGTTTTTT
TRBV25-1,.,TRBJ2-1,.,CASSEIGGRDRQFF,TGTGCCAGCAGTGAAATTGGGGGCAGAGACAGGCAGTTCTTC
TRBV9,once,TRBJ2-1,TRBD1,CASSEWTGVHEQFF,TGTGCCAGCAGCGAGTGGACAGGGGTGCATGAGCAGTTCTTC
TRBV27,.,TRBJ2-2,.,CASSFSAGELFF,TGTGCCAGCAGTTTTAGCGCCGGGGAGCTGTTTTTT
TRBV10-3,.,TRBJ1-3,.,CAISEITTSGNTIYF,TGTGCCATCAGTGAAATTACTACCTCTGGAAACACCATATATTTT
TRBV14,.,TRBJ2-2,TRBD2,CASSLPTSGHGELFF,TGTGCCAGCAGCCTACCGACTAGCGGGCACGGGGAGCTGTTTTTT
TRBV7-9,.,TRBJ2-3,TRBD2,CASSPAYRLAGALDTQYF,TGTGCCAGCAGCCCAGCCTACCGACTAGCGGGAGCGTTAGATACGCAGTATTTT
TRBV27,.,TRBJ2-1,.,CATGIAYNEQFF,TGTGCCACTGGTATCGCCTACAATGAGCAGTTCTTC
TRBV2,.,TRBJ2-2,.,CASRTPRTETDQTQLGSTGELFF,TGTGCCAGCAGGACCCCCCGGACGGAGACCGATCAAACACAATTAGGGAGCACCGGGGAGCTGTTTTTT
TRBV7-9,.,TRBJ2-2,.,CASSPLTSKATGELFF,TGTGCCAGCAGCCCCCTGACTAGTAAAGCCACCGGGGAGCTGTTTTTT
TRBV29-1,.,TRBJ2-2,.,CSGLPSGGELFF,TGCAGCGGTCTTCCGTCGGGCGGGGAGCTGTTTTTT
TRBV27,once,TRBJ2-2,.,CASTGTLTGTGELFF,TGTGCCAGCACCGGGACCCTTACTGGGACCGGGGAGCTGTTTTTT
TRBV10-3,.,TRBJ2-1,TRBD2,CATLSGSQRNEQFF,TGTGCCACCCTCAGCGGGAGCCAACGCAATGAGCAGTTCTTC
TRBV10-3,.,TRBJ2-2,TRBD2,CAIPGTSGRGGTGELFF,TGTGCCATACCAGGGACTAGCGGGAGGGGCGGCACCGGGGAGCTGTTTTTT
TRBV6-1,.,TRBJ1-1,.,CASSELRTEAFF,TGTGCCAGCAGTGAATTGAGGACTGAAGCTTTCTTT
TRBV7-9,.,TRBJ2-1,TRBD2,CASQDGGSSYNEQFF,TGTGCCAGCCAGGACGGCGGGAGCTCCTACAATGAGCAGTTCTTC
TRBV5-1,once,TRBJ2-1,.,CASSLLPGSYNEQFF,TGCGCCAGCAGCTTGTTGCCAGGGTCCTACAATGAGCAGTTCTTC
TRBV19,.,TRBJ1-1,TRBD1,CASSLGQGFTEAFF,TGTGCCAGTAGTCTCGGACAGGGGTTCACTGAAGCTTTCTTT
TRBV9,.,TRBJ2-5,.,CASSVETGQETQYF,TGTGCCAGCAGCGTAGAAACAGGGCAAGAGACCCAGTACTTC
TRBV6-6,.,TRBJ1-1,.,CASTQGLTEAFF,TGTGCCAGCACCCAGGGGTTGACTGAAGCTTTCTTT
TRBV4-1,.,TRBJ1-1,.,CASNHRQNTEAFF,TGCGCCAGCAACCACAGACAGAACACTGAAGCTTTCTTT
TRBV7-2,.,TRBJ2-1,TRBD2,CASSLIAGEFYNEQFF,TGTGCCAGCAGCCTTATAGCGGGAGAGTTCTACAATGAGCAGTTCTTC
TRBV20-1,.,TRBJ1-2,.,CSAQTLYGYTF,TGCAGTGCTCAGACACTCTATGGCTACACCTTC
TRBV9,.,TRBJ1-4,.,CASSATGPNEKLFF,TGTGCCAGCAGCGCGACAGGTCCGAATGAAAAACTGTTTTTT
TRBV6-4,.,TRBJ2-3,.,CASSASGTSTDTQYF,TGTGCCAGCAGTGCCTCCGGGACTAGCACAGATACGCAGTATTTT
TRBV14,.,TRBJ2-7,.,CASSQAQGSSSYEQYF,TGTGCCAGCAGCCAAGCTCAGGGCTCCTCTTCCTACGAGCAGTACTTC
TRBV12-2,.,TRBJ2-7,.,CASRPSPGGDEQYF,TGTGCAAGTCGCCCAAGCCCCGGGGGGGACGAGCAGTACTTC
TRBV29-1,.,TRBJ2-7,TRBD1,CSAHFPGQATYEQYF,TGCAGCGCCCACTTCCCGGGACAGGCTACCTACGAGCAGTACTTC